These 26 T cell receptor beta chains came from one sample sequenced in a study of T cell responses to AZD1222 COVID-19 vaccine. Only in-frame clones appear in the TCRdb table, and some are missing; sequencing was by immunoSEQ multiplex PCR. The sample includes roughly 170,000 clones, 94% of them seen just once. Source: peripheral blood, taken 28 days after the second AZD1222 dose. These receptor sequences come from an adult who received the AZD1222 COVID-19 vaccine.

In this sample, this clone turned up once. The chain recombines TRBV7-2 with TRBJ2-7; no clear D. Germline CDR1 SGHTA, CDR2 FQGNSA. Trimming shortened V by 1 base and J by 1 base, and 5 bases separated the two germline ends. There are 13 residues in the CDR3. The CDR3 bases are TGTGCCAGCAGCTTAGGATTTTCCTACGAGCAGTACTTC. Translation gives CASSLGFSYEQYF.

CDR3 sequence (DNA): TGTGCCAGCAGCTTAAGGCAGGGGGCAGGGTCTGGGGCCAACGTCCTGACTTTC. This codes for CASSLRQGAGSGANVLTF. The chain couples TRBV7-9 to TRBJ2-6; TRBD1 matches 8 bases. The germline V gene encodes CDR1 SEHNR and CDR2 FQNEAQ (reference sequence). V lost 2 bases and J lost 1; bases outside the gene matches: 7. There are 18 residues in the CDR3.

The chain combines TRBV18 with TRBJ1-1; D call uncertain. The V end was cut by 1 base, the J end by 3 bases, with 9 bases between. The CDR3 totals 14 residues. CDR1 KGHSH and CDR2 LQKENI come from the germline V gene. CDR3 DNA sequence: TGTGCCAGCTCACCACAAACGGCGGACACTGAAGCTTTCTTT. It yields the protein CASSPQTADTEAFF.

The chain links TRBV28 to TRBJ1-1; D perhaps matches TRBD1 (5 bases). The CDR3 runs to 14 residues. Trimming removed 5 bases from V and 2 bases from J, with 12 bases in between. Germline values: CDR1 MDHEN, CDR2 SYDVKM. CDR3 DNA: TGTGCCAGCAGTCACGGGGACCCAAACACTGAAGCTTTCTTT. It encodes CASSHGDPNTEAFF.

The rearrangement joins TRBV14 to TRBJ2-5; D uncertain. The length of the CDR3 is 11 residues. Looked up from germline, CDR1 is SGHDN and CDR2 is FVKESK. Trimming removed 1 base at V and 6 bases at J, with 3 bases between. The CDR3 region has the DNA TGTGCCAGCAGCCAAGCGCAGACCCAGTACTTC. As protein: CASSQAQTQYF.

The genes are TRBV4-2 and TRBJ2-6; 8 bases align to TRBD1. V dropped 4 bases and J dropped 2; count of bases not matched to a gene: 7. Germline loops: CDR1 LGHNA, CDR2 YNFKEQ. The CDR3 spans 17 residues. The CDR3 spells CASSPEQGVAGANVLTF. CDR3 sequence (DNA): TGTGCCAGCAGCCCAGAACAGGGGGTGGCTGGGGCCAACGTCCTGACTTTC.

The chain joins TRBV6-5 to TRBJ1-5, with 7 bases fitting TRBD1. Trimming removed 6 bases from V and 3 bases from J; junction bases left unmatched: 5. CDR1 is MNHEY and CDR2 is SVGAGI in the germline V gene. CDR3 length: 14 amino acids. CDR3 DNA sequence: TGTGCCAGCAGCTCAGGACAGGCCAATCAGCCCCAGCATTTT. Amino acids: CASSSGQANQPQHF.

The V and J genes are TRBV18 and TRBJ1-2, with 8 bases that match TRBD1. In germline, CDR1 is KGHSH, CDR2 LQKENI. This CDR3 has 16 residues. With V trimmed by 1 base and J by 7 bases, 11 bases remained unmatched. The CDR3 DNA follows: TGTGCCAGCTCACCACGGGGGCAGGGGGCCTTCGGTGGCTACACCTTC. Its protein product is CASSPRGQGAFGGYTF.

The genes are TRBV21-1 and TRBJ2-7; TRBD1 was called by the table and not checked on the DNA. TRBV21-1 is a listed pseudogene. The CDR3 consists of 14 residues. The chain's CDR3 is CASSNWDTSYEQYF. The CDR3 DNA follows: TGTGCCAGCAGCAATTGGGACACCTCCTACGAGCAGTACTTC.

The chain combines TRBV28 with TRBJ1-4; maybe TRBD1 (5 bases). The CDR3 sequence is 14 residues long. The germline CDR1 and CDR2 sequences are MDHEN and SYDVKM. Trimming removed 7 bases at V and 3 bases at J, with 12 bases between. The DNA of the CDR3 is TGTGCCAGCACTTCGGGGGGGGCTAATGAAAAACTGTTTTTT. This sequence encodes CASTSGGANEKLFF.

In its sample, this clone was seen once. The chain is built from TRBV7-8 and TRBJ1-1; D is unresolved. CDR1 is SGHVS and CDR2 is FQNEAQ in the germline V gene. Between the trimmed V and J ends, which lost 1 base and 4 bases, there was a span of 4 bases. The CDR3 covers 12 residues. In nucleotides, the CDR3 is TGTGCCAGCAGCTTAGGAACCACTGAAGCTTTCTTT. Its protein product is CASSLGTTEAFF.

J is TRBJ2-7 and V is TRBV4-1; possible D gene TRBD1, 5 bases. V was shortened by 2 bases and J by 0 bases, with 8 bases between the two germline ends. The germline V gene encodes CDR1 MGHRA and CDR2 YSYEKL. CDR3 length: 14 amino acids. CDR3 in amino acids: CASSQPGISYEQYF. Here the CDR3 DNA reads TGCGCCAGCAGCCAACCAGGGATCTCCTACGAGCAGTACTTC.

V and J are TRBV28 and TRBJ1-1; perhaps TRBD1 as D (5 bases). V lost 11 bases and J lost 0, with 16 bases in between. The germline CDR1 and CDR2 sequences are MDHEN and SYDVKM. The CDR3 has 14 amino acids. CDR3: CAARRGSMNTEAFF. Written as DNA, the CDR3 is TGTGCCGCCCGACGGGGCTCCATGAACACTGAAGCTTTCTTT.

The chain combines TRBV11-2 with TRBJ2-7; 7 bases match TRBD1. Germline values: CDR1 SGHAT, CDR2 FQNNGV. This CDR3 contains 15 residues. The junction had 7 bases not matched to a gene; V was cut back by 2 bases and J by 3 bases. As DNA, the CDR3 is TGTGCCAGCAGCTTATTGACAGGGAATTTCTACGAGCAGTACTTC. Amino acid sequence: CASSLLTGNFYEQYF.

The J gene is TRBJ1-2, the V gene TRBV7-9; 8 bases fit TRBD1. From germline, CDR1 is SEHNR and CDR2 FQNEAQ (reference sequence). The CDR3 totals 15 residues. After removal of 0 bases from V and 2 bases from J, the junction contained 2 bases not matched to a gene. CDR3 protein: CASSLADRVNYGYTF. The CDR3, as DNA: TGTGCCAGCAGCTTAGCGGACAGGGTGAACTATGGCTACACCTTC.

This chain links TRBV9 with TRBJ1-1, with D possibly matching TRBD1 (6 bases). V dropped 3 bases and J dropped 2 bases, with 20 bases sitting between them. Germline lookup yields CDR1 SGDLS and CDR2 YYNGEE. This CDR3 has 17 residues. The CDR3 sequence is CASSGSGTTHINTEAFF. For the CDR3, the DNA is TGTGCCAGCAGCGGCAGCGGGACAACACATATAAACACTGAAGCTTTCTTT.

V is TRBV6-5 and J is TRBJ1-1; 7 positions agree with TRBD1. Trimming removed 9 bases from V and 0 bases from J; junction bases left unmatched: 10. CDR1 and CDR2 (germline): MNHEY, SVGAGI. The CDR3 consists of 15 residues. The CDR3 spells CASRSGGDLNTEAFF. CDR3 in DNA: TGTGCCAGTCGCTCAGGGGGAGACCTGAACACTGAAGCTTTCTTT.

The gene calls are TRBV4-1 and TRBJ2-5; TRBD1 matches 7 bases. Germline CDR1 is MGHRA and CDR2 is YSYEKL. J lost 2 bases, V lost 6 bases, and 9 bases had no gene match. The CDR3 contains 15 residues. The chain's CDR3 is CASRRTTGFQETQYF. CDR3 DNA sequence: TGCGCCAGCAGACGAACGACAGGGTTTCAAGAGACCCAGTACTTC.

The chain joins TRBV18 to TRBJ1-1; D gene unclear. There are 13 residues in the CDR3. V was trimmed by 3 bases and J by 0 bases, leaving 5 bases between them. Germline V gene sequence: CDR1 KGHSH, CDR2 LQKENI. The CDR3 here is CASSPNMNTEAFF. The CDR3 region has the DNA TGTGCCAGCTCACCGAACATGAACACTGAAGCTTTCTTT.

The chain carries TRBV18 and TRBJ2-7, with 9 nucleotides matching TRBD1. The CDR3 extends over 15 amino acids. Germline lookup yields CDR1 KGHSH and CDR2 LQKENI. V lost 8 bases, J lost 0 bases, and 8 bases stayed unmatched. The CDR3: CASRPGTGNSYEQYF. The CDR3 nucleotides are TGTGCCAGCCGGCCGGGGACAGGGAACTCCTACGAGCAGTACTTC.

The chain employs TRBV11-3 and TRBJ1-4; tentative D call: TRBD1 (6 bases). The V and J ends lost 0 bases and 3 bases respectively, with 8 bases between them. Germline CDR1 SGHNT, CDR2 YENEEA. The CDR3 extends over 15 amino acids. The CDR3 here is CASSLEGAANEKLFF. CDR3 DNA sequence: TGTGCCAGCAGCTTAGAGGGGGCAGCTAATGAAAAACTGTTTTTT. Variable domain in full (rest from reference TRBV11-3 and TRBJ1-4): EAGVVQSPRYKIIEKKQPVAFWCNPISGHNTLYWYLQNLGQGPELLIRYENEEAVDDSQLPKDRFSAERLKGVDSTLKIQPAELGDSAVYLCASSLEGAANEKLFFGSGTQLSVL.

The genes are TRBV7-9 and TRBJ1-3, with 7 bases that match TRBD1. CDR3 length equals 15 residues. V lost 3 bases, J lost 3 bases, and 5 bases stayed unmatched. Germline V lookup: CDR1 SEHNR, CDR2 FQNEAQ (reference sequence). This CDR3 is CASSFGQGVGNTIYF. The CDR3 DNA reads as TGTGCCAGCAGCTTTGGGCAGGGGGTTGGAAACACCATATATTTT.

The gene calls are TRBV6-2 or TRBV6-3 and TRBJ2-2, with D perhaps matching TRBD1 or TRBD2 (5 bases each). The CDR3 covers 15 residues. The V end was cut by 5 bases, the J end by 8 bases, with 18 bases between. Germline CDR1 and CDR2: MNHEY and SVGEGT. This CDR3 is CASSPLGVVTGELFF. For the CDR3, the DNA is TGTGCCAGCAGTCCCCTGGGGGTCGTGACAGGGGAGCTGTTTTTT.

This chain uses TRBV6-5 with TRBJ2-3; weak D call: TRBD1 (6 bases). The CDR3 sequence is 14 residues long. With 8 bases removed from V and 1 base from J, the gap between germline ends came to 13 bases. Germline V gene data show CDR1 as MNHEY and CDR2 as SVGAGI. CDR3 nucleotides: TGTGCCAGCTCCAGGGGAGTTGGCACAGATACGCAGTATTTT. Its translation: CASSRGVGTDTQYF.

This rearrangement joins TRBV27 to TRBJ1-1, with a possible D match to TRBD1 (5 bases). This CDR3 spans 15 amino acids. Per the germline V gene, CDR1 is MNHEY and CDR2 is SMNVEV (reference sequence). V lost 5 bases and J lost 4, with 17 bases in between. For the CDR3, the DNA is TGTGCCAGCAGTCCCAACCTGCGCGGGGGCACTGAAGCTTTCTTT. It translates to CASSPNLRGGTEAFF.

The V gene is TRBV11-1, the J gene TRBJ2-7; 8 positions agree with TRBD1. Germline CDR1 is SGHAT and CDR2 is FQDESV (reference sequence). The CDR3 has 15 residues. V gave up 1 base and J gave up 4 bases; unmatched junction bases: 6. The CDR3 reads CASSLERDRPYEQYF. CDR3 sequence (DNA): TGTGCCAGCAGCTTAGAGAGGGACAGGCCTTACGAGCAGTACTTC.